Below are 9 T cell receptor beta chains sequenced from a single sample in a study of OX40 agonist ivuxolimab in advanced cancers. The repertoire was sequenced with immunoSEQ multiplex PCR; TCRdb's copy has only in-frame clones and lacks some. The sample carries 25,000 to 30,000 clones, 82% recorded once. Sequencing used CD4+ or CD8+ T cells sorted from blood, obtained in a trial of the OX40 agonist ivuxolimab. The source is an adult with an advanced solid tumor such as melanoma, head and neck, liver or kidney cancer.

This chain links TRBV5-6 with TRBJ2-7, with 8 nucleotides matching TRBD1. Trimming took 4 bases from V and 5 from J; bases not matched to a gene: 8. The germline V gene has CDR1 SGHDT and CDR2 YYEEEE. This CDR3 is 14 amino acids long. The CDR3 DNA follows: TGTGCCAGCAGCCTCGGGACAGGTCGGAACGAGCAGTACTTC. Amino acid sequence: CASSLGTGRNEQYF. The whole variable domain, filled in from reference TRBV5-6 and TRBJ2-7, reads DAGVTQSPTHLIKTRGQQVTLRCSPKSGHDTVSWYQQALGQGPQFIFQYYEEEERQRGNFPDRFSGHQFPNYSSELNVNALLLGDSALYLCASSLGTGRNEQYFGPGTRLTVT.

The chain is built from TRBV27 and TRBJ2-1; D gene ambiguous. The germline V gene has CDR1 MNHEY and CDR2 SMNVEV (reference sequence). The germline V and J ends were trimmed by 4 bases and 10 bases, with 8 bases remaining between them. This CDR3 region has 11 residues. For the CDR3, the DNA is TGTGCCAGCAGTTATATGGGAGAGCAGTTCTTC. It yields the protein CASSYMGEQFF.

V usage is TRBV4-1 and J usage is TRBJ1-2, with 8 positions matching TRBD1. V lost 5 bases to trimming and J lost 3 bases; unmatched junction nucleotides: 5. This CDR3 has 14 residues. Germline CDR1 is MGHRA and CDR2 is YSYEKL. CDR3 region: CASSNDRGYYGYTF. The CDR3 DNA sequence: TGCGCCAGCAGCAACGACAGGGGTTACTATGGCTACACCTTC.

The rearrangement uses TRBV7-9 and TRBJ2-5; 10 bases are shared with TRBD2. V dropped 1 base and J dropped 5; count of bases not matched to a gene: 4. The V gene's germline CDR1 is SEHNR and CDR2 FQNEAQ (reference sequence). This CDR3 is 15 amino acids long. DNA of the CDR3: TGTGCCAGCAGCTTAGTAGCGGGGGGAAAGGAGACCCAGTACTTC. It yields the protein CASSLVAGGKETQYF.

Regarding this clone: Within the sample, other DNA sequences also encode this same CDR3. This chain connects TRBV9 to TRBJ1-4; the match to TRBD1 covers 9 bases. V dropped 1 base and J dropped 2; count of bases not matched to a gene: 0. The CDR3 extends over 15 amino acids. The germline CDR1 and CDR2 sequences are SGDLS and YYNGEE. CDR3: CASSVTGGTNEKLFF. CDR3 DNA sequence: TGTGCCAGCAGCGTAACAGGGGGCACTAATGAAAAACTGTTTTTT.

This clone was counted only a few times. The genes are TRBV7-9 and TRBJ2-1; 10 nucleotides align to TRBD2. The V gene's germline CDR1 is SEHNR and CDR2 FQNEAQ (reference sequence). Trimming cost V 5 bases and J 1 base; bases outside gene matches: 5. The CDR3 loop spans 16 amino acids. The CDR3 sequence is CASSPTSGESYNEQFF. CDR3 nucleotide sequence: TGTGCCAGCAGCCCTACTAGCGGGGAATCCTACAATGAGCAGTTCTTC.

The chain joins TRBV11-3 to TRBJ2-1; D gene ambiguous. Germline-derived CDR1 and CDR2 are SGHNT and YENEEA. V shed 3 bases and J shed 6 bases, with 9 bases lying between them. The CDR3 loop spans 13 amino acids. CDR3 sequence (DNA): TGTGCCAGCAGCTTCGGGCCTTTCAATGAGCAGTTCTTC. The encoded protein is CASSFGPFNEQFF.

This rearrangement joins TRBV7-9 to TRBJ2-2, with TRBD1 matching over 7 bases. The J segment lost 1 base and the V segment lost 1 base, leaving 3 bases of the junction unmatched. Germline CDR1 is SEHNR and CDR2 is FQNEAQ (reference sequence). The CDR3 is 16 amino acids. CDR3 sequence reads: CASSLERQGNTGELFF. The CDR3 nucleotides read TGTGCCAGCAGCTTAGAGAGACAGGGGAACACCGGGGAGCTGTTTTTT.

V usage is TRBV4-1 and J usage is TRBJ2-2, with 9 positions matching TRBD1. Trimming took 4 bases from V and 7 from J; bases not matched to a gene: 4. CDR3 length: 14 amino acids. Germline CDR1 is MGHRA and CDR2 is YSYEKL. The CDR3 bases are TGCGCCAGCAGCCCTCGACAGGGGGGCGGGGAGCTGTTTTTT. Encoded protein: CASSPRQGGGELFF.